This T cell receptor beta chain was documented in a study of blood T cell repertoires in COVID-19. Across the study: Collection of acute and convalescent COVID-19 samples took place in the United States, Italy and Spain. T cells, B-cell-depleted T cells, or PBMCs provided the cDNA or gDNA that served as material.

Original handling: Scientists estimated how many nucleated cells there were by amplifying reference gene primers. Using immunoSEQ multiplex PCR, the repertoire was profiled, and TCRdb retains in-frame clones only, with some absent. V and J calls and clone size follow that table, whereas D and trimming were derived from the DNA. The sample lists about 320,000 clones, 80% to 90% seen once, with around 9.3% in the top ten. In Cohort 3, a recovered donor had either two negative PCRs, clearance, or symptom resolution. Germline CDR1 is SNHLY and CDR2 is FYNNEI. Trimming cost V 2 bases and J 6 bases, with 10 bases left between them. The CDR3 has 13 residues.

The rearrangement joins TRBV2 to TRBJ1-1; no definite D call. The receptor was isolated from a woman aged 18-35 years who had recovered from COVID-19. Sequencing input: PBMCs or T cells enriched from blood (not recorded which). CDR3 sequence: CASSEMGSAEAFF. CDR3 DNA sequence: TGTGCCAGCAGTGAAATGGGGAGCGCTGAAGCTTTCTTT.